The rows below give T cell receptor beta chains drawn from one sample of a study of immune characterization of retroperitoneal liposarcoma. TCRdb called the PCR reads again in MiXCR, with one record for every CDR3 protein. The repertoire holds 6,500 to 7,500 distinct CDR3 sequences, with about 29% as singletons. The sequenced material came from tumor tissue. The receptors were gathered from a female donor with retroperitoneal liposarcoma. Each CDR3 is given with its conserved first and last residue. D genes are given only for firm matches. The size of a clone is reported for some rows only, either as once, few or many, or as a class for expanded clones.

CDR3	DNA	V	J	D	size
CASSRTGEFDGYTF	TGTGCCAGCAGCCGGACAGGGGAGTTTGATGGCTACACCTTC	TRBV7-8	TRBJ1-2	TRBD1	NA
CASSNRDRINEKLFF	TGTGCCAGCAGCAACCGGGACAGAATTAATGAAAAACTGTTTTTT	TRBV5-4	TRBJ1-4	TRBD1	few
CADMAAGKTQYF	TGTGCCGATATGGCGGCGGGAAAGACGCAGTATTTT	TRBV12-3/TRBV12-4	TRBJ2-3	NA	medium-sized
CASSLDGPWRETQFF	TGTGCCAGCAGCTTAGATGGACCTTGGCGGGAGACCCAGTTCTTC	TRBV7-2	TRBJ2-1	TRBD2	few
CASSTGLAGTDTQYF	TGTGCCAGCAGTACGGGACTAGCGGGCACAGATACGCAGTATTTT	TRBV27	TRBJ2-3	TRBD2	NA
CASSQVLAGNEQFF	TGCGCCAGCAGCCAAGTATTAGCGGGAAATGAGCAGTTCTTC	TRBV4-3	TRBJ2-1	TRBD2	NA
CASSYSGANVLTF	TGTGCCAGCAGTTACTCCGGGGCCAACGTCCTGACTTTC	TRBV6-5	TRBJ2-6	NA	NA
CASSRDRAQETQYF	TGTGCCAGCAGCCGTGACAGGGCCCAGGAGACCCAGTACTTC	TRBV12-3/TRBV12-4	TRBJ2-5	TRBD1	large
CASSPGLAGAGELFF	TGTGCCAGCAGTCCGGGACTAGCGGGAGCCGGGGAGCTGTTTTTT	TRBV6-1	TRBJ2-2	TRBD2	many
CASSLGRSETQFF	TGTGCCAGCAGCTTGGGAAGGTCGGAGACCCAGTTCTTC	TRBV11-2	TRBJ2-1	NA	few
CASRMTDFNEKLFF	TGTGCCAGCAGGATGACAGACTTTAATGAAAAACTGTTTTTT	TRBV2	TRBJ1-4	NA	few
CAIQGDDTGELFF	TGTGCCATTCAGGGGGATGACACCGGGGAGCTGTTTTTT	TRBV6-1	TRBJ2-2	TRBD1	NA
CASSYWGTRGIGDEQYF	TGTGCCAGCAGTTACTGGGGGACTCGGGGGATTGGAGATGAGCAGTACTTC	TRBV6-8	TRBJ2-7	NA	NA
CASSLGQNNEQYF	TGCGCCAGCAGCTTGGGACAGAACAATGAGCAGTACTTC	TRBV5-1	TRBJ2-5	NA	NA
CASSENPGQGADTQYF	TGTGCCAGCAGTGAGAACCCGGGACAGGGGGCAGATACGCAGTATTTT	TRBV6-1	TRBJ2-3	TRBD1	NA
CASSLEGSSYNEQFF	TGTGCCAGCAGTTTAGAAGGAAGCTCCTACAATGAGCAGTTCTTC	TRBV27	TRBJ2-1	NA	NA
CASSYHIGTSVGKTQYF	TGTGCCAGCAGTTATCACATCGGGACTAGCGTGGGGAAGACCCAGTACTTC	TRBV6-6	TRBJ2-5	TRBD2	NA
CASSQGRTSTDTQYF	TGCGCCAGCAGCCAAGGCCGAACTAGCACAGATACGCAGTATTTT	TRBV4-1	TRBJ2-3	NA	NA
CASSPGTQNYEQYF	TGCGCCAGCAGCCCCGGGACTCAAAACTACGAGCAGTACTTC	TRBV5-1	TRBJ2-7	NA	many
CASSPRGQGTAGELFF	TGCGCCAGCAGCCCACGGGGACAGGGGACCGCCGGGGAGCTGTTTTTT	TRBV5-1	TRBJ2-2	TRBD1	NA
CSATGDSQETQYF	TGCAGTGCTACCGGGGACAGTCAAGAGACCCAGTACTTC	TRBV20-1	TRBJ2-5	TRBD1	NA
CASSLSVLGANVLTF	TGTGCCAGCAGCTTAAGTGTACTTGGGGCCAACGTCCTGACTTTC	TRBV11-3	TRBJ2-6	NA	NA
CASSLRGNTDTQYF	TGTGCCAGCAGCTTAAGGGGGAACACAGATACGCAGTATTTT	TRBV7-2	TRBJ2-3	NA	few
CASSPYTGGRQETQYF	TGTGCCAGCAGCCCTTATACAGGGGGAAGGCAAGAGACCCAGTACTTC	TRBV6-1	TRBJ2-5	TRBD1	medium-sized
CASSQGDSGNTIYF	TGCGCCAGCAGCCAAGGTGACTCTGGAAACACCATATATTTT	TRBV4-1	TRBJ1-3	NA	many
CASSLDRAQETQYF	TGTGCCAGCAGCTTAGACAGGGCTCAAGAGACCCAGTACTTC	TRBV7-2	TRBJ2-5	NA	few
CAISSGTSGGLLEQYF	TGTGCCATCAGCTCCGGGACTAGCGGGGGACTGCTGGAGCAGTACTTC	TRBV10-3	TRBJ2-7	TRBD2	few
CASTPLGAVQETQYF	TGTGCCAGCACCCCCCTGGGGGCCGTCCAAGAGACCCAGTACTTC	TRBV7-6	TRBJ2-5	NA	many
CASSLMDGAEAFF	TGTGCCAGCAGCTTAATGGATGGGGCTGAAGCTTTCTTT	TRBV11-3	TRBJ1-1	NA	many
CASSYSRDTGELFF	TGTGCCAGCAGTTACTCGAGGGACACCGGGGAGCTGTTTTTT	TRBV6-6	TRBJ2-2	NA	many
CASSFPRDAYNEQYF	TGTGCCAGCAGCTTTCCCCGGGACGCCTACAATGAGCAGTACTTC	TRBV5-4	TRBJ2-7	NA	many
CAVRTGSGEQFF	TGTGCCGTCCGAACAGGGTCGGGTGAGCAGTTCTTC	TRBV6-6	TRBJ2-1	NA	many
CASSVQSSDFSEAFF	TGTGCCAGCAGTGTCCAGAGTTCCGATTTTTCTGAAGCTTTCTTT	TRBV6-1	TRBJ1-1	NA	NA
CASRREGPYNEQFF	TGTGCCAGCCGGCGGGAGGGACCCTACAATGAGCAGTTCTTC	TRBV5-4	TRBJ2-1	TRBD2	medium-sized
CASSPWTSGASNEQYF	TGTGCCAGCAGCCCTTGGACTAGCGGGGCGAGCAATGAGCAGTACTTC	TRBV27	TRBJ2-7	TRBD2	few
CSARDAGVMNTEAFF	TGCAGTGCTAGAGATGCGGGGGTCATGAACACTGAAGCTTTCTTT	TRBV20-1	TRBJ1-1	NA	few
CASSYSITGFPDTQYF	TGTGCCAGCAGTTACTCGATAACAGGATTTCCAGATACGCAGTATTTT	TRBV6-6	TRBJ2-3	NA	many
CASSDPDKNIQYF	TGCGCCAGCAGTGATCCCGACAAAAACATTCAGTACTTC	TRBV10-2	TRBJ2-4	NA	NA
CASWDRGGHNEQFF	TGTGCCAGCTGGGACAGGGGTGGCCACAATGAGCAGTTCTTC	TRBV11-3	TRBJ2-1	TRBD1	NA
CATLVGGNSPLHF	TGTGCCACCCTGGTGGGGGGTAATTCACCCCTCCACTTT	TRBV6-1	TRBJ1-6	NA	many